The 23 T cell receptor beta chains presented below share a single source sample, sequenced in a study of blood T cell repertoires in COVID-19. Method: immunoSEQ multiplex PCR; TCRdb's copy keeps in-frame clones and lacks some. The sample includes 300,000 to 500,000 clones, approximately 87% of them seen just once. Sequenced sample: PBMCs or T cells enriched from blood (not recorded which). These receptor sequences come from a woman aged 25 to 39 with acute COVID-19.

The chain couples TRBV6-5 to TRBJ1-1; D gene ambiguous. CDR1 is MNHEY and CDR2 is SVGAGI in the germline V gene. Trimming shortened V by 0 bases and J by 10 bases, and 6 bases separated the two germline ends. CDR3 size: 11 residues. CDR3 nucleotide sequence: TGTGCCAGCAGTTACTCGAATAGAGCTTTCTTT. Amino acid sequence: CASSYSNRAFF.

The genes are TRBV3-1 (or the pseudogene TRBV3-2) and TRBJ2-3; 7 bases agree with TRBD1. The germline V gene has CDR1 LGHDT and CDR2 YNNKEL (reference sequence). Losses at the gene ends were 5 bases for V and 2 bases for J; bases not matched to a gene: 4. The CDR3 totals 14 residues. The chain's CDR3 is CASSLDRSTDTQYF. The CDR3 bases are TGTGCCAGCAGCTTGGACAGGTCCACAGATACGCAGTATTTT.

This chain joins TRBV4-2 and TRBJ2-1; 9 bases fit TRBD2. Germline CDR1 is LGHNA and CDR2 is YNFKEQ. The junction had 8 bases not matched to a gene; V was cut back by 0 bases and J by 2 bases. This CDR3 region has 18 residues. The CDR3 is CASSQESLLAGPYNEQFF. As DNA, the CDR3 is TGTGCCAGCAGCCAAGAATCCCTTCTAGCGGGGCCCTACAATGAGCAGTTCTTC.

V is TRBV30 and J is TRBJ1-1, with D unclear. This CDR3 has 11 amino acids. Trimming pared 1 base from V and 4 bases from J, leaving 4 bases between. CDR1 and CDR2 (germline): GTSNPN, SVGIG (reference sequence). The CDR3 bases are TGTGCCTGGAGTGGTAGCACTGAAGCTTTCTTT. This codes for CAWSGSTEAFF.

This clone was seen a single time. The chain has TRBV3-1 (or the pseudogene TRBV3-2) and TRBJ2-7; D is possibly TRBD2 (6 bases). Germline CDR1 reads LGHDT; CDR2 reads YNNKEL (reference sequence). This CDR3 is built from 14 residues. V shed 1 base and J shed 4 bases, with 11 bases lying between them. CDR3 in DNA: TGTGCCAGCAGCCAAGGTAGCGGCGATTACGAGCAGTACTTC. Encoded protein: CASSQGSGDYEQYF.

This rearrangement joins TRBV3-1 (or the pseudogene TRBV3-2) to TRBJ2-7; no definite D call. V lost 5 bases and J 3 bases, leaving 5 bases between the germline ends. This CDR3 contains 11 residues. Looked up from germline, CDR1 is LGHDT and CDR2 is YNNKEL (reference sequence). CDR3 in amino acids: CASSYYYEQYF. CDR3 bases: TGTGCCAGCAGCTATTACTACGAGCAGTACTTC.

V and J are TRBV27 and TRBJ2-7, with a tentative D call TRBD1 (5 bases). This CDR3 is built from 15 residues. The germline V gene encodes CDR1 MNHEY and CDR2 SMNVEV (reference sequence). V lost 7 bases, J lost 3 bases, and 19 bases lay in between. Here the CDR3 reads CASTPTPKGIYEQYF. In nucleotides, the CDR3 is TGTGCCAGCACCCCAACCCCGAAGGGGATCTACGAGCAGTACTTC.

The genes are TRBV9 and TRBJ1-1, with a weak D call TRBD1 (5 bases). The CDR3 covers 15 residues. Trimming pared 0 bases from V and 6 bases from J, leaving 15 bases between. Looked up from germline, CDR1 is SGDLS and CDR2 is YYNGEE. CDR3 nucleotides: TGTGCCAGCAGCGTAGCTAGTACAGGCGCGCCTGAAGCTTTCTTT. Its protein is CASSVASTGAPEAFF.

The CDR3 sequence: CASSSGQGIYGYTF. CDR3 nucleotide sequence: TGTGCCAGCTCCTCGGGACAGGGAATTTATGGCTACACCTTC. The chain recombines TRBV18 with TRBJ1-2, with TRBD1 matching over 9 bases. The germline V gene has CDR1 KGHSH and CDR2 LQKENI. The CDR3 loop spans 14 amino acids. With V trimmed by 6 bases and J by 5 bases, 7 bases remained unmatched.

The J gene is TRBJ2-7, the V gene TRBV20-1, with D perhaps TRBD2 (6 bases). The CDR3 is 11 residues long. V shed 5 bases and J shed 6 bases, with 11 bases lying between them. Germline lookup yields CDR1 DFQATT and CDR2 SNEGSKA (reference sequence). Here the CDR3 reads CSALTSSEQYF. CDR3 nucleotide sequence: TGCAGTGCTCTGACTAGTTCCGAGCAGTACTTC.

The chain couples TRBV2 to TRBJ2-1, with TRBD1 matching over 9 bases. The length of the CDR3 is 14 residues. Germline V gene sequence: CDR1 SNHLY, CDR2 FYNNEI. With V trimmed by 6 bases and J by 7 bases, 7 bases remained unmatched. The CDR3 region is CASRMRDRVNEQFF. CDR3 DNA: TGTGCCAGCAGGATGAGGGACAGGGTTAATGAGCAGTTCTTC.

The chain uses TRBV4-1 and TRBJ1-5, with 7 bases lining up with TRBD1. CDR1 and CDR2 (germline): MGHRA, YSYEKL. V was pared by 0 bases and J by 3 bases, with 5 bases of the junction left unmatched. The CDR3 is 16 residues long. CDR3 sequence reads: CASSQDLTGANQPQHF. The CDR3 DNA follows: TGCGCCAGCAGCCAAGATCTAACAGGGGCCAATCAGCCCCAGCATTTT.

The J gene is TRBJ2-3, the V gene TRBV7-3; 8 bases fit TRBD2. V gave up 2 bases and J gave up 6 bases; unmatched junction bases: 7. Looked up from germline, CDR1 is SGHTA and CDR2 is FQGTGA. This CDR3 has 15 amino acids. The DNA for the CDR3 is TGTGCCAGCAGCTTAGTGGCGGGGGGAATGGATACGCAGTATTTT. This gives the protein CASSLVAGGMDTQYF. Using reference TRBV7-3 and TRBJ2-3 for the parts outside the CDR3, the full variable domain is GAGVSQTPSNKVTEKGKYVELRCDPISGHTALYWYRQSLGQGPEFLIYFQGTGAADDSGLPNDRFFAVRPEGSVSTLKIQRTERGDSAVYLCASSLVAGGMDTQYFGPGTRLTVL.

V and J are TRBV5-8 and TRBJ2-7; no reliable D call. V lost 1 base, J lost 0 bases, and 8 bases lay in between. Germline CDR1 is SGHTS and CDR2 is YDEGEE. The CDR3 has 14 amino acids. CDR3 amino acids: CASSLIQDSYEQYF. The CDR3 nucleotides are TGTGCCAGCAGCTTGATCCAGGACTCCTACGAGCAGTACTTC.

The rearrangement uses TRBV5-1 and TRBJ2-2; TRBD1 might be the D (5 bases). The V and J ends lost 0 bases and 1 base respectively, with 13 bases between them. The CDR3 totals 17 residues. Germline CDR1 reads SGHRS; CDR2 reads YFSETQ. CDR3: CASSLAPGQGNTGELFF. In DNA, the CDR3 is TGCGCCAGCAGCTTGGCCCCCGGGCAGGGGAACACCGGGGAGCTGTTTTTT.

The CDR3 DNA is TGCACCAGCAGCCCCAGGAACCAGCGGGGGGGCTTTACGACAGATACGCAGTATTTT. Translating gives CTSSPRNQRGGFTTDTQYF. The rearrangement joins TRBV1 to TRBJ2-3; TRBD2, the D gene given by the table, was not confirmed from the DNA. TRBV1 is termed a pseudogene. There are 19 residues in the CDR3.

V is TRBV5-6 and J is TRBJ2-7; D is unclear. V shed 0 bases and J shed 12 bases, with 13 bases lying between them. The germline CDR1 and CDR2 sequences are SGHDT and YYEEEE. This CDR3 is 12 amino acids long. Here the CDR3 reads CASSLAGGSWYF. Written as DNA, the CDR3 is TGTGCCAGCAGCTTGGCCGGCGGCAGCTGGTACTTC.

This clone was seen a single time. The V and J genes are TRBV4-1 and TRBJ1-1; D is unclear. Germline V gene lookup returns CDR1 MGHRA and CDR2 YSYEKL. This CDR3 comprises 17 residues. With 3 bases removed from V and 4 bases from J, the gap between germline ends came to 21 bases. The CDR3 sequence: CASSQILGRVDFTEAFF. DNA for the CDR3: TGCGCCAGCAGCCAGATCCTAGGGAGGGTAGATTTCACTGAAGCTTTCTTT.

The rearrangement uses TRBV21-1 and TRBJ1-1; TRBD1 was called by the table and not checked on the DNA. TRBV21-1 is a documented pseudogene. This CDR3 contains 16 residues. The DNA of the CDR3 is TGTGCCAGCAGCAAAATCCCACAGGGGGCGAACACTGAAGCTTTCTTT. This codes for CASSKIPQGANTEAFF.

The chain uses TRBV6-6 and TRBJ1-2, with D tentatively TRBD1 (6 bases). The CDR3 runs to 14 residues. Germline CDR1 reads MNHNY; CDR2 reads SVGAGI (reference sequence). V dropped 0 bases and J dropped 8 bases, with 13 bases sitting between them. The CDR3, as DNA: TGTGCCAGCAGTTACTCAGTCGGGGGGGGCGGCTACACCTTC. Translation: CASSYSVGGGGYTF.

This sequence joins TRBV20-1 and TRBJ2-3, with TRBD2 matching 8 bases. Per the germline V gene, CDR1 is DFQATT and CDR2 is SNEGSKA (reference sequence). This CDR3 comprises 14 residues. J lost 4 bases, V lost 3 bases, and 6 bases had no gene match. The DNA for the CDR3 is TGCAGTGCTAGTCTCGGGGGGGGCCCAGATACGCAGTATTTT. This sequence encodes CSASLGGGPDTQYF.

The chain has TRBV6-5 and TRBJ1-5; the D gene is possibly TRBD1 (5 bases). CDR1 and CDR2 from the germline V gene are MNHEY and SVGAGI. V shed 6 bases and J shed 6 bases, with 12 bases lying between them. The CDR3 totals 13 residues. The CDR3 sequence is CASSREGSQPQHF. Written as DNA, the CDR3 is TGTGCCAGCAGCAGGGAGGGGAGTCAGCCCCAGCATTTT.

This rearrangement joins TRBV14 to TRBJ1-1; the D gene is possibly TRBD1 (6 bases). Germline values: CDR1 SGHDN, CDR2 FVKESK. The CDR3 has 16 amino acids. V was shortened by 1 base and J by 4 bases, with 16 bases between the two germline ends. The CDR3 region is CASSQVGHRQVTEAFF. The CDR3 DNA is TGTGCCAGCAGCCAAGTGGGACACCGGCAGGTCACTGAAGCTTTCTTT.